Shown below are 9 T cell receptor beta chains from a single sample sequenced in a study of cytomegalovirus exposure and HLA in healthy donors. Primers for the PCR totalled 60 Vbeta and 13 Jbeta. The assay was immunoSEQ multiplex PCR, and TCRdb's table has in-frame clones only and misses some. The table shows more than 95,000 clones, with 76% occurring only once. The specimen sequenced was PBMCs. The source of these receptors is a man in his fifties or sixties in good health and CMV-seronegative.

The chain uses TRBV7-6 and TRBJ2-3, with 7 nucleotides matching TRBD1. CDR3 length equals 15 residues. The V and J ends lost 0 bases and 1 base, in that order; junction bases with no gene match: 1. Germline V gene lookup returns CDR1 SGHVS and CDR2 FNYEAQ. The CDR3 bases are TGTGCCAGCAGCTTAGCTCAGGGGGGCACAGATACGCAGTATTTT. It yields the protein CASSLAQGGTDTQYF.

This clone was seen a few times. Here the CDR3 reads CASSPFGGSGEQYF. In DNA, the CDR3 is TGTGCCAGTAGTCCATTCGGCGGTAGCGGCGAGCAGTACTTC. V usage is TRBV19 and J usage is TRBJ2-7, with D perhaps TRBD2 (6 bases). The CDR3 length is 14 residues. The V end was cut by 5 bases, the J end by 6 bases, with 17 bases between. The V gene's germline CDR1 is LNHDA and CDR2 SQIVND (reference sequence).

The genes are TRBV5-4 and TRBJ2-1; 16 nucleotides line up with TRBD2. Trimming cost V 4 bases and J 9 bases; bases outside gene matches: 4. Germline CDR1 SGHNT, CDR2 YYREEE (reference sequence). The CDR3 runs to 15 residues. The CDR3 protein is CASSAGTSGGAEQFF. The DNA for the CDR3 is TGTGCCAGCAGCGCCGGGACTAGCGGGGGGGCTGAGCAGTTCTTC.

The chain links TRBV15 to TRBJ2-5; perhaps TRBD1 as D (5 bases). CDR3 length: 15 amino acids. CDR1 LNHNV and CDR2 YYDKDF come from the germline V gene (reference sequence). The V end lost 1 base, the J end lost 2 bases, and 11 bases lay between the germline ends. The CDR3 spells CATSRARAGQETQYF. The CDR3 DNA reads as TGTGCCACCAGCAGAGCCCGGGCAGGGCAAGAGACCCAGTACTTC.

The chain recombines TRBV6-1 with TRBJ1-4; 8 nucleotides align to TRBD1. Losses at the gene ends were 8 bases for V and 7 bases for J; bases not matched to a gene: 3. There are 12 residues in the CDR3. CDR1 MNHNS and CDR2 SASEGT come from the germline V gene. As DNA, the CDR3 is TGTGCCAGCGGACAGGGAAGTGAAAAACTGTTTTTT. Translating it yields CASGQGSEKLFF.

The rearrangement uses TRBV28 and TRBJ1-2, with D unresolved. The CDR3 is 11 residues long. The ends were cut back, 3 bases at V and 8 bases at J, with 7 bases in the middle. Germline CDR1 is MDHEN and CDR2 is SYDVKM. Here the CDR3 reads CASSFSGGYTF. In nucleotides, the CDR3 is TGTGCCAGCAGTTTTTCAGGAGGCTACACCTTC.

This clone has only a few counts. This rearrangement joins TRBV28 to TRBJ1-6; 8 positions agree with TRBD1. CDR1 is MDHEN and CDR2 is SYDVKM in the germline V gene. The length of the CDR3 is 14 residues. The J segment lost 7 bases and the V segment lost 6 bases, leaving 5 bases of the junction unmatched. This CDR3 reads CASRIGQGNSPLHF. The CDR3 DNA reads TGTGCCAGCAGAATCGGACAGGGAAATTCACCCCTCCACTTT.

This chain joins TRBV9 and TRBJ2-3; a weak D match, TRBD2 (5 bases). V lost 3 bases, J lost 0 bases, and 11 bases lay in between. Germline loops: CDR1 SGDLS, CDR2 YYNGEE. The CDR3 sequence is 15 residues long. For the CDR3, the DNA is TGTGCCAGCAGCGCTCAAGAGGGAAGCACAGATACGCAGTATTTT. Protein product: CASSAQEGSTDTQYF.

The V and J genes are TRBV19 and TRBJ2-5; TRBD2 matches at 11 bases. The V segment lost 4 bases and the J segment 7 bases; nucleotides outside the gene matches: 5. Germline V CDR1 and CDR2: LNHDA, SQIVND (reference sequence). CDR3 length equals 14 residues. The CDR3 loop reads CASSTGLAGGTQYF. DNA of the CDR3: TGTGCCAGTAGTACCGGACTAGCGGGTGGGACCCAGTACTTC.